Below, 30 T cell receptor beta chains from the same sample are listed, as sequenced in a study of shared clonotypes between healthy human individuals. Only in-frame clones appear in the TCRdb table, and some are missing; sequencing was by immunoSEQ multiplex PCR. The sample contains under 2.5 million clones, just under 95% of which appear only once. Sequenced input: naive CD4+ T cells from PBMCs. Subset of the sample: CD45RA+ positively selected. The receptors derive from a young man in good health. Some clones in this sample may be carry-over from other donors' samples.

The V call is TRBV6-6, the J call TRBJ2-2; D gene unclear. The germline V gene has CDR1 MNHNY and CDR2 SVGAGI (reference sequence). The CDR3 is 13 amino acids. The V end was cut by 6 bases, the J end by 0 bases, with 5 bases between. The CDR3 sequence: CASSRPNTGELFF. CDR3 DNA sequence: TGTGCCAGCAGCCGACCGAACACCGGGGAGCTGTTTTTT.

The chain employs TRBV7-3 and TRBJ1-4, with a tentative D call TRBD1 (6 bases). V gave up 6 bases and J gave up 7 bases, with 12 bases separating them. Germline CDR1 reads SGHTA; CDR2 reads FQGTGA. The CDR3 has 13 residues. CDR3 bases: TGTGCCAGCAGTGCAGGGGTTGGTGAAAAACTGTTTTTT. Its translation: CASSAGVGEKLFF.

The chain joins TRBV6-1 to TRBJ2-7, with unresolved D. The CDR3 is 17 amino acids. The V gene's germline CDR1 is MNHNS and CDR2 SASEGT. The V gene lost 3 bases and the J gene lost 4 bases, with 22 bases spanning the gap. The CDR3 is CASSDSSIVRFKYEQYF. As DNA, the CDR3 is TGTGCCAGCAGTGACAGCAGTATCGTCAGGTTTAAGTACGAGCAGTACTTC.

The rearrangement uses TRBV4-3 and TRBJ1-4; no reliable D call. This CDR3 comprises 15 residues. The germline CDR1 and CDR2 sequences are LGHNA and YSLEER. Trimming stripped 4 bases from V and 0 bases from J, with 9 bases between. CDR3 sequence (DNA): TGCGCCAGCAGCCTTGGACTGGCAACTAATGAAAAACTGTTTTTT. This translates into CASSLGLATNEKLFF.

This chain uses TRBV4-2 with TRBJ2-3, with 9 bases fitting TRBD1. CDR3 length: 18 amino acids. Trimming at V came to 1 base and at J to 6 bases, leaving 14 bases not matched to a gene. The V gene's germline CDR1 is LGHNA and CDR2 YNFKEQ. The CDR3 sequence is CASSQVILGTGNIDTQYF. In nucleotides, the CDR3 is TGTGCCAGCAGCCAAGTAATACTCGGGACAGGGAACATTGATACGCAGTATTTT.

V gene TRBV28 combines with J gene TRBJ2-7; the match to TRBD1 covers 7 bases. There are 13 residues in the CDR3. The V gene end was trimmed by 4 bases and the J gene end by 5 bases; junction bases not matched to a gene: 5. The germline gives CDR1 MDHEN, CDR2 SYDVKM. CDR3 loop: CASSYTGAHEQYF. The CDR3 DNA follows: TGTGCCAGCAGTTATACAGGGGCCCACGAGCAGTACTTC.

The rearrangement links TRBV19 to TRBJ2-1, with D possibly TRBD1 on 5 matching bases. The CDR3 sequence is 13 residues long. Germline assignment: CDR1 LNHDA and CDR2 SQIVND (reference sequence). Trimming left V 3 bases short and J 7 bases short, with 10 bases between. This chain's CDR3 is CASSMGLENEQFF. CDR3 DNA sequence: TGTGCCAGTAGTATGGGGCTAGAAAATGAGCAGTTCTTC.

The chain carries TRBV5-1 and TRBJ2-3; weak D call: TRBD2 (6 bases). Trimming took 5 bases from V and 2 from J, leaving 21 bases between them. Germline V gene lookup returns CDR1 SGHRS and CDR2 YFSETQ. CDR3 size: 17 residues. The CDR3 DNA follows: TGCGCCAGCAGACCATACCTCGGGGCGGGGTACACAGATACGCAGTATTTT. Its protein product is CASRPYLGAGYTDTQYF.

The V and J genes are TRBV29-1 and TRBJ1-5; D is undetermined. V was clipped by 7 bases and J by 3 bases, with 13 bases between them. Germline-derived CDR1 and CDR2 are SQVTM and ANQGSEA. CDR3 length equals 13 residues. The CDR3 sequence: CSAAGDLNQPQHF. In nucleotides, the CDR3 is TGCAGCGCGGCAGGAGACCTCAATCAGCCCCAGCATTTT.

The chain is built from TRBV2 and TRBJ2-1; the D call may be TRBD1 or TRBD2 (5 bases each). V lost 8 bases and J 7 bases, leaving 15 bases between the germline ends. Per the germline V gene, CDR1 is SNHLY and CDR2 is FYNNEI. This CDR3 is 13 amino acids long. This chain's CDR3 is CASCRDLENEQFF. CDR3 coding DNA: TGTGCCAGCTGCCGGGACCTCGAAAATGAGCAGTTCTTC. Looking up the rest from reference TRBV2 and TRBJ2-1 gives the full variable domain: EPEVTQTPSHQVTQMGQEVILRCVPISNHLYFYWYRQILGQKVEFLVSFYNNEISEKSEIFDDQFSVERPDGSNFTLKIRSTKLEDSAMYFCASCRDLENEQFFGPGTRLTVL.

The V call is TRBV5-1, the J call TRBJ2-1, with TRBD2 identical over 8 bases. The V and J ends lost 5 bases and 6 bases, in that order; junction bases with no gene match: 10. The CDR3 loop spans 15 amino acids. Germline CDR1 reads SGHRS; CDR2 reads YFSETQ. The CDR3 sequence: CASRPLAGGTNEQFF. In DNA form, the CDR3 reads TGCGCCAGCAGACCCCTCGCGGGAGGAACCAATGAGCAGTTCTTC.

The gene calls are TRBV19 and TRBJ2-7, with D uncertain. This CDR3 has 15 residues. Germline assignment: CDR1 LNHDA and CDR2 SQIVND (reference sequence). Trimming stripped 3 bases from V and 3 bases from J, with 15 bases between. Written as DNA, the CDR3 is TGTGCCAGTAGTATTACTGGGGTTAAGGGCTACGAGCAGTACTTC. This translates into CASSITGVKGYEQYF.

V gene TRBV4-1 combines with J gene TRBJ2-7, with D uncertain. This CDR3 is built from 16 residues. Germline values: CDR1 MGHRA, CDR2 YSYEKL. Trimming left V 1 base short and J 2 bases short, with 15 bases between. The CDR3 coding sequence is TGCGCCAGCAGCCAAGCTCTTAGTAGGGCTGCCTACGAGCAGTACTTC. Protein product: CASSQALSRAAYEQYF.

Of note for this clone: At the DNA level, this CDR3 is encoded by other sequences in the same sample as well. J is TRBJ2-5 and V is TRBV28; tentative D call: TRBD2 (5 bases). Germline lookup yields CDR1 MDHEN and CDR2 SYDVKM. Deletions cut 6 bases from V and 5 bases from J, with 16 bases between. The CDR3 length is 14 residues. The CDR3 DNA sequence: TGTGCCAGCAGCTCTACACGGGGATTGGAGACCCAGTACTTC. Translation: CASSSTRGLETQYF. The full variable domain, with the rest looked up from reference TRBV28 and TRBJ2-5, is DVKVTQSSRYLVKRTGEKVFLECVQDMDHENMFWYRQDPGLGLRLIYFSYDVKMKEKGDIPEGYSVSREKKERFSLILESASTNQTSMYLCASSSTRGLETQYFGPGTRLLVL.

CDR3 region: CASSPGGLREGLYEQYF. The CDR3 DNA is TGTGCCAGCAGCCCAGGAGGTTTGAGGGAAGGTCTGTACGAGCAGTACTTC. The genes are TRBV28 and TRBJ2-7, with D maybe TRBD2 (5 bases). Trimming took 6 bases from V and 4 from J, leaving 25 bases between them. Looked up from germline, CDR1 is MDHEN and CDR2 is SYDVKM. The CDR3 totals 17 residues.

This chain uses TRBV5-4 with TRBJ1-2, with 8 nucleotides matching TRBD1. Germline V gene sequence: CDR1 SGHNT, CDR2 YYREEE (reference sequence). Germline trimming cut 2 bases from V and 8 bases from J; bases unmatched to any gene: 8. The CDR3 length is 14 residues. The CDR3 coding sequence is TGTGCCAGCAGCTTCGGACAGGGTCCCATGGGCTACACCTTC. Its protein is CASSFGQGPMGYTF.

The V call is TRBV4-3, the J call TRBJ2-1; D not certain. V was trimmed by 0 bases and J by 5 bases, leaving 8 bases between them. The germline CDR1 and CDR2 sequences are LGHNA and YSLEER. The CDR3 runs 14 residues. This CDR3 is CASSQDIGHNEQFF. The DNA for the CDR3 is TGCGCCAGCAGCCAAGACATCGGGCACAATGAGCAGTTCTTC.

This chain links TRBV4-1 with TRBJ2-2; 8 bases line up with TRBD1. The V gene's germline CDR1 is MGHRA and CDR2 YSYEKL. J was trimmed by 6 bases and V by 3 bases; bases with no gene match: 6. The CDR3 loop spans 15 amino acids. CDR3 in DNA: TGCGCCAGCAGCCACTCCCAGGGGGCATCCGGGGAGCTGTTTTTT. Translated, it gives CASSHSQGASGELFF.

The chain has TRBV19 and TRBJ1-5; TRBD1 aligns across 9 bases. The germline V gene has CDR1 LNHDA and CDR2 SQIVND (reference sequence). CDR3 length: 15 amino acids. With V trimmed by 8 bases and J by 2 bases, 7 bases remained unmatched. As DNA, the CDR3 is TGTGCCAGTGGGACAGGGTCGTTAGGCAATCAGCCCCAGCATTTT. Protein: CASGTGSLGNQPQHF.

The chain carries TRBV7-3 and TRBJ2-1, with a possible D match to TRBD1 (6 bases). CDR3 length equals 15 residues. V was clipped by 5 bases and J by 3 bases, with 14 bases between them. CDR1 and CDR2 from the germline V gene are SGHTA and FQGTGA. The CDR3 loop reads CASSLTGQHYNEQFF. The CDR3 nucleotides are TGTGCCAGCAGCCTCACGGGACAACACTACAATGAGCAGTTCTTC. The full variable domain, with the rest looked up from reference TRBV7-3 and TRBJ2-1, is GAGVSQTPSNKVTEKGKYVELRCDPISGHTALYWYRQSLGQGPEFLIYFQGTGAADDSGLPNDRFFAVRPEGSVSTLKIQRTERGDSAVYLCASSLTGQHYNEQFFGPGTRLTVL.

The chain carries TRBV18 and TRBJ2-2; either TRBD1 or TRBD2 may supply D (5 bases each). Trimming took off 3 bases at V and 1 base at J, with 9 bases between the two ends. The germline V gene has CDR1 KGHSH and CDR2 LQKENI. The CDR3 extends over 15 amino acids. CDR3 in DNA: TGTGCCAGCTCACCGGGACCCATGAACACCGGGGAGCTGTTTTTT. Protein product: CASSPGPMNTGELFF.

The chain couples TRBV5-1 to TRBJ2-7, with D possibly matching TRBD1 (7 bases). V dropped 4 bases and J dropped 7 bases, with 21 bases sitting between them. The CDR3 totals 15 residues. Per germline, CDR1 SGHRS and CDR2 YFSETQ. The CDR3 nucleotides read TGCGCCAGCAGCCTGCTCCAGGGGGGTGAGGGAGAGCAGTACTTC. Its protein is CASSLLQGGEGEQYF.

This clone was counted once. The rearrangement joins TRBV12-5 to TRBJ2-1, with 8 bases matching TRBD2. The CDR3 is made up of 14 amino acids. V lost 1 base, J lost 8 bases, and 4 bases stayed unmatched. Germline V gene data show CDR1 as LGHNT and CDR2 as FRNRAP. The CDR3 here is CASGLAGLADEQFF. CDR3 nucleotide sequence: TGTGCTAGTGGTTTGGCCGGACTAGCCGATGAGCAGTTCTTC. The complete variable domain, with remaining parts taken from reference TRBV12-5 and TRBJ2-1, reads DARVTQTPRHKVTEMGQEVTMRCQPILGHNTVFWYRQTMMQGLELLAYFRNRAPLDDSGMPKDRFSAEMPDATLATLKIQPSEPRDSAVYFCASGLAGLADEQFFGPGTRLTVL.

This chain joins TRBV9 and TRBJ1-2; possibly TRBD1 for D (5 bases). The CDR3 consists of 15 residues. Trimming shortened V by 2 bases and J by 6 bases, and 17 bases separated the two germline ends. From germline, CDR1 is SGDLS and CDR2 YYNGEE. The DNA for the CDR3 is TGTGCCAGCAGCGTCAAGCGGGGGTTCTTGGATGGCTACACCTTC. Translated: CASSVKRGFLDGYTF.

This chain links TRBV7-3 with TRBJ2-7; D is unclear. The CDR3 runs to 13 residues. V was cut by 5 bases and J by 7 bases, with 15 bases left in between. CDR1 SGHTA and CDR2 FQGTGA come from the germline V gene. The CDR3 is CASSPHPTKEQYF. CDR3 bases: TGTGCCAGCAGCCCCCACCCCACGAAAGAGCAGTACTTC.

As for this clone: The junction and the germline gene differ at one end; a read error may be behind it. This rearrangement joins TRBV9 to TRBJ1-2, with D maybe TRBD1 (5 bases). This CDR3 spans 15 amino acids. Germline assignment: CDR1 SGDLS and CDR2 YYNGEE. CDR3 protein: CVSSVARDRIYGYTF. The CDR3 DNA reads TGTGTCAGCAGCGTAGCGCGGGACCGAATCTATGGCTACACCTTC. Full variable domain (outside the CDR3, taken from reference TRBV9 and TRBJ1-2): DSGVTQTPKHLITATGQRVTLRCSPRSGDLSVYWYQQSLDQGLQFLIQYYNGEERAKGNILERFSAQQFPDLHSELNLSSLELGDSALYFCVSSVARDRIYGYTFGSGTRLTVV.

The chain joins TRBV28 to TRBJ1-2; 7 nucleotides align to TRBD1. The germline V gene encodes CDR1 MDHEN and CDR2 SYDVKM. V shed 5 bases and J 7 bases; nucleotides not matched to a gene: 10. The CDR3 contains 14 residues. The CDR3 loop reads CASSTTGEGLGYTF. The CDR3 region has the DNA TGTGCCAGCAGTACAACAGGGGAGGGGCTTGGCTACACCTTC.

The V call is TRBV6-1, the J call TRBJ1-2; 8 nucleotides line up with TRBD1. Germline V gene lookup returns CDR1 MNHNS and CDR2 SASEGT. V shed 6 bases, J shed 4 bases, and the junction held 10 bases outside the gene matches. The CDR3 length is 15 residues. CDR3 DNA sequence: TGTGCCAGCAGAGTAGCTATACAGGGGGGCTATGGCTACACCTTC. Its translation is CASRVAIQGGYGYTF.

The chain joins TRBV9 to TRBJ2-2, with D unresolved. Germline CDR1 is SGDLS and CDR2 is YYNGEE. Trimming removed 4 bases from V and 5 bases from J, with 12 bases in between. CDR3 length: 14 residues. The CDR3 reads CASSQTERTGELFF. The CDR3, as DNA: TGTGCCAGCAGCCAAACAGAGAGGACCGGGGAGCTGTTTTTT.

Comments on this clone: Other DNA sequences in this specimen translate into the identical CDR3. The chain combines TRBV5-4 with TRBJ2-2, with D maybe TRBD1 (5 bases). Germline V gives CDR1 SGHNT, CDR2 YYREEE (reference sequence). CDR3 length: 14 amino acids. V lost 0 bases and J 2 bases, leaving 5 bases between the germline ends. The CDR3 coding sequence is TGTGCCAGCAGCTTGGGGGGCAACACCGGGGAGCTGTTTTTT. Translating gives CASSLGGNTGELFF.